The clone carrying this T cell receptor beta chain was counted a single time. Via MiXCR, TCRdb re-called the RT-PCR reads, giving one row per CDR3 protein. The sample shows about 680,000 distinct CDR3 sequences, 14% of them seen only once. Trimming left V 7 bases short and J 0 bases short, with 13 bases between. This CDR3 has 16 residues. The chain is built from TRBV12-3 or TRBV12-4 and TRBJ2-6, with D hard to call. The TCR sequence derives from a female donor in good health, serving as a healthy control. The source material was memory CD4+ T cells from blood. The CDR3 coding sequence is TGTGCCAGCACCCTCCTTCGTAACTCTGGGGCCAACGTCCTGACTTTC. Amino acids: CASTLLRNSGANVLTF.